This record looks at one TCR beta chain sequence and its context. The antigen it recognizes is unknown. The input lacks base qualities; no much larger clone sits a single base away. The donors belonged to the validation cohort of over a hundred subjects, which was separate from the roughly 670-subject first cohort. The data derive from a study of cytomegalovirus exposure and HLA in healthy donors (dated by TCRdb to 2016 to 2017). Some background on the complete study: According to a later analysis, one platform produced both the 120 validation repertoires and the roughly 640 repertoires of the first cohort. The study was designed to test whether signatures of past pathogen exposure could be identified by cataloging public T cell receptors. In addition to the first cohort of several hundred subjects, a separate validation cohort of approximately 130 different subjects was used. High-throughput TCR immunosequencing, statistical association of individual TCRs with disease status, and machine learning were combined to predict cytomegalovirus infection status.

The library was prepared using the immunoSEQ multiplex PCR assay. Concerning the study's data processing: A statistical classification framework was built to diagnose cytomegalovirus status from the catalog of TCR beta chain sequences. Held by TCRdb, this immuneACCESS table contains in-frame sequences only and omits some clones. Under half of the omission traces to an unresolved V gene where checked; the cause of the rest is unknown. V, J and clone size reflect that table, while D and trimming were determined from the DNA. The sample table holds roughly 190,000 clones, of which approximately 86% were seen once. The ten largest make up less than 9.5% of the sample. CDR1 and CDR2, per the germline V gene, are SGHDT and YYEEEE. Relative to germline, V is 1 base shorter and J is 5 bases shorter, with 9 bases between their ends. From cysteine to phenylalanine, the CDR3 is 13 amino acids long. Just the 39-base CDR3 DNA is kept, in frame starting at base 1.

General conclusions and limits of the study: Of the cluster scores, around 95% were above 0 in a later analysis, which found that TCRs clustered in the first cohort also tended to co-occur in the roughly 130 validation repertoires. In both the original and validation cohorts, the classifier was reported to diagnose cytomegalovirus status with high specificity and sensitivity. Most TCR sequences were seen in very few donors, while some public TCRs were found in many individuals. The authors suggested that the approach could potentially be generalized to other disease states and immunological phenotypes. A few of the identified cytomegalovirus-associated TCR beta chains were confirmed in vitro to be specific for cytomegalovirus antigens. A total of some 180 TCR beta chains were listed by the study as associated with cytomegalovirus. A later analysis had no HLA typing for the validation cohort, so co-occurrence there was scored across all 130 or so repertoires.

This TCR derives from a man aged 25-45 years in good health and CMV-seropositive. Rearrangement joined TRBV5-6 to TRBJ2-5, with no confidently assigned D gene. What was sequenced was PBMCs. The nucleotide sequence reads TGTGCCAGCAGCTTGATTAGTGATGAGACCCAGTACTTC. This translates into CASSLISDETQYF.